This T cell receptor (beta chain) was sequenced during a study of T cells in Graves' hyperthyroidism and ophthalmopathy (dated by TCRdb to about 2019). In the study overall: To identify TCR V-J signatures that set the groups apart, the researchers used a discovery cohort of approximately 98 patients, made up of approximately 43 with Graves' ophthalmopathy and some 58 with stable Graves' hyperthyroidism. Whether ophthalmopathy could be predicted prospectively was tested in an independent validation cohort made up of approximately 19 hyperthyroidism patients plus 17 patients who later progressed to ophthalmopathy. The 100 or so discovery patients were divided at random into training and test sets in a 7:3 ratio. Thyroid tissue and blood T-cell repertoires from six Graves' hyperthyroidism patients were also compared in the study. After sampling, hyperthyroidism patients received methimazole starting at 30 mg daily, and ophthalmopathy patients received high-dose intravenous methylprednisolone. TCR Vbeta CDR3 sequencing of 120 to 150 peripheral blood samples (under 45 ophthalmopathy, over 70 hyperthyroidism and approximately 17 progressor patients) is reported in the paper.

Including the terminal cysteine and phenylalanine, the CDR3 comprises 13 residues. The sequence is cut down to CDR3 DNA, 39 bases in frame from base 1. In the germline V gene, CDR1 corresponds to MGHDK and CDR2 to SYGVNS. V and J are truncated by 1 base and 8 bases respectively, leaving an intervening sequence of 8 bases. The TCR beta CDR3 regions were amplified from RNA transcripts. The TCR CDR3 was subjected to a first round of RT-PCR using the HTBI primer set and the Qiagen OneStep RT-PCR kit. Libraries were constructed in a second round of multiplex PCR, after which size selection and purification were carried out. Sequencing of the libraries was done on an Illumina HiSeq2000 using paired-end 100 bp reads. As for the authors' bioinformatics: Raw data were processed with SOAPnuke, discarding reads with adapters, uncalled bases, mean Phred below 15, or no exact constant-primer or identifier match. COPE v1.2.5 was used to merge high-quality paired reads, and clonotypes were defined as unique nucleotide sequences. MiTCR v1.1 was used to align the clonotypes against IMGT TRBV, TRBD and TRBJ reference segments. Analysis was restricted to V-J combinations with a frequency above 0.0001, which covered over 98% of repertoires. A TCS score was defined as the ratio of F50 (clonal expansion) to E x V (chaos), with BLOSUM62-based TCRdist applied between CDR3 peptides within each V-J. Welch's t-statistics and random forest reduced fewer than 600 V-J features to 13, which were used in a naive Bayes classifier (R e1071). TCRdb ran its own pipeline on the public reads, namely fastp trimming at Q25 and MiXCR clone calling, and kept in-frame beta chains. Rows with a matching CDR3 protein are joined into one entry that keeps the most common DNA and genes. The V and J calls were not made by the authors but by TCRdb's processing. This sample lists approximately 560,000 distinct CDR3 sequences; 46% were detected once. 8.2% of the sample goes to the ten largest clones.

Broader findings and caveats from the paper: Sample size was not statistically predetermined, and blinding of investigators to group allocation was not performed. During validation, the model predicted progression to ophthalmopathy a median of approximately 6.5 months ahead of onset, with more than 60% sensitivity and 72% to 80% specificity. A model built on a 13 V-J signature distinguished ophthalmopathy from stable hyperthyroidism, reaching 87.88% sensitivity and around 81% specificity in cross-validation and 80%/75% in testing. Most expanded thyroid clonotypes (frequency above 0.001) were also detected in blood, suggesting blood repertoires may reflect thyroid immune responses.

For this clonotype: Its binding antigen is unknown. No quality values exist for individual bases; no much larger clone is one base distant.

Graves' hyperthyroidism was defined as stable when no progression to ophthalmopathy occurred over 18 months of follow-up. Hyperthyroidism patients were newly diagnosed, had a disease duration of under 2 months, and were aged 18 to 65 years. The study excluded patients with uncontrolled infections, other autoimmune diseases, pregnancy or lactation. Diagnoses relied on clinical symptoms, serum thyroxine and TRAb, thyroid ultrasound and orbital computed tomography. Trizol reagent was used to extract total RNA, and RNA quality was then checked on an Agilent 2100 Bioanalyzer. The chain is assembled from TRBV25-1 and TRBJ2-2; TRBD1 is a weak D gene call, 5 bases matching. This receptor was obtained from a woman aged 18-29 years with Graves' hyperthyroidism. Donor details come from another sample of the same person, matched by shared clones. The sequenced sample consisted of peripheral blood or thyroid tissue (not recorded which). The CDR3 amino acid sequence is: CASSEFRTGELFF. The nucleotide sequence is given as TGTGCCAGCAGTGAATTTAGGACAGGGGAGCTGTTTTTT.